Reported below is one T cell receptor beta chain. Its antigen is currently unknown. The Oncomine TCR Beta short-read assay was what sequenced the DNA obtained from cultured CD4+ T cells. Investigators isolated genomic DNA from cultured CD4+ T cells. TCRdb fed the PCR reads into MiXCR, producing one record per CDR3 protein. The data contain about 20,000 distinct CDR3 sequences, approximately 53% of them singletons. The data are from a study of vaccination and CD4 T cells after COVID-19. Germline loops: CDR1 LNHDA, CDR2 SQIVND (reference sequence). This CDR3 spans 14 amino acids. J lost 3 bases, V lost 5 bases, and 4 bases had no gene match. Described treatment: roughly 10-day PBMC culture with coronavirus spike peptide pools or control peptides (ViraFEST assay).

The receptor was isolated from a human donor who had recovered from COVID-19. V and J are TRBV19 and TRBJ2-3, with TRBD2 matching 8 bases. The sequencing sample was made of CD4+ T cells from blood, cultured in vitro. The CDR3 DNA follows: TGTGCCAGTAGTCGGGAGCGGGAGACAGATACGCAGTATTTT. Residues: CASSRERETDTQYF.